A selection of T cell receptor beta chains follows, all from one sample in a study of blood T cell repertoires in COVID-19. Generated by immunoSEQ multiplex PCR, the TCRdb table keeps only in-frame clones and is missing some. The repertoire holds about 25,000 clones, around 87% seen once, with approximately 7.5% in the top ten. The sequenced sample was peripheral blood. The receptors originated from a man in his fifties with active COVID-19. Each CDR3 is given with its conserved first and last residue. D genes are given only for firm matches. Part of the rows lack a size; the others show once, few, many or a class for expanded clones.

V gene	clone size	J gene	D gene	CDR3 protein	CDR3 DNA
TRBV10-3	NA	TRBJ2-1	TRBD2	CAGQREGRDEQFF	TGTGCCGGCCAGCGGGAGGGCAGGGATGAGCAGTTCTTC
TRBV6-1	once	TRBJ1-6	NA	CASSDLAGVGDSPLHF	TGTGCCAGCAGTGACCTAGCGGGGGTGGGGGATTCACCCCTCCACTTT
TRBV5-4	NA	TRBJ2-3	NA	CASSLGGARTDTQYF	TGTGCCAGCAGCTTGGGGGGCGCTCGGACAGATACGCAGTATTTT
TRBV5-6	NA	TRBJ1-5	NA	CASSHWVGAGNQPQHF	TGTGCCAGCAGCCATTGGGTGGGGGCTGGCAATCAGCCCCAGCATTTT
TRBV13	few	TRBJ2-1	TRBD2	CASSSPPAGGYNEQFF	TGTGCCAGCAGCTCCCCCCCAGCGGGAGGGTACAATGAGCAGTTCTTC
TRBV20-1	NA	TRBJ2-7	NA	CSASRDFFSSYEQYF	TGCAGTGCTAGTAGGGACTTTTTTTCCTCCTACGAGCAGTACTTC
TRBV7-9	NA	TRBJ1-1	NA	CASSLSQNTEAFF	TGTGCCAGCAGCTTATCCCAAAACACTGAAGCTTTCTTT
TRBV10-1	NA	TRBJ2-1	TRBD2	CASSAGGSGTSGQEQFF	TGCGCCAGCAGTGCTGGGGGATCCGGGACTAGCGGTCAAGAGCAGTTCTTC
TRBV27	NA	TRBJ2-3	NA	CASSPLGSPDTQYF	TGTGCCAGCAGTCCTTTAGGGAGCCCAGATACGCAGTATTTT
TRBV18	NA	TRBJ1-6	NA	CASSPYIQGNNSPLHF	TGTGCCAGCTCACCTTACATACAGGGTAACAATTCACCTCTCCACTTT
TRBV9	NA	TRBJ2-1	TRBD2	CASSVVGSGGANEQFF	TGTGCCAGCAGCGTAGTGGGTAGCGGGGGGGCCAATGAGCAGTTCTTC
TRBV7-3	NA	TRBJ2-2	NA	CASSLALVGELFF	TGTGCCAGCAGCTTAGCGTTGGTCGGGGAGCTGTTTTTT
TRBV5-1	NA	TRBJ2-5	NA	CASSRSGLPQETQYF	TGCGCCAGCAGCAGATCAGGACTGCCGCAAGAGACCCAGTACTTC
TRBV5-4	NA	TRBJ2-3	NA	CASSSGERLDMQYF	TGTGCCAGCAGTTCGGGAGAAAGGTTAGATATGCAGTATTTT
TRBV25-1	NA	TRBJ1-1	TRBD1	CASRGQAYTEAFF	TGTGCCAGCAGGGGACAGGCCTACACTGAAGCTTTCTTT
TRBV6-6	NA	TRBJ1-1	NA	CASSPPQGGTEAFF	TGTGCCAGCAGTCCCCCCCAGGGTGGGACTGAAGCTTTCTTT